The entry below gives a single T cell receptor (beta chain) sequence along with its context. Its antigen is not yet known. No base qualities exist here, and no much larger clone lies one base off it. This sample stems from a study of cytomegalovirus exposure and HLA in healthy donors (dated by TCRdb to about 2017). For the study in its entirety: According to an earlier analysis of 587 of the donors, roughly 180 million T cells yielded approximately 120 million unique TCR beta sequences and roughly 280 Gb of sequence data. Among 300 to 450 genotyped donors of the cohort, an average of around 240,000 unique TCR beta nucleotide sequences were sequenced per donor, roughly 20% of them non-productive. The later analysis used no new phenotypic data to find candidate immune exposures, relying instead on TCR beta sequences and their occurrence across donors. All discovery cohort repertoires had been generated using a single sequencing platform. Class I and class II HLA loci were covered by the typing at four-digit resolution. Because of strong linkage in the cohort, five DR-DQ haplotypes were treated as single units for association and clustering. In a later genetic analysis, genome-wide SNP genotypes for about 65% of the roughly 670 donors were used, and that subset was treated as a discovery cohort. The number of typed donors differed by locus: about 620-640 for A, B, C, DRB1 and DQB1; 522 for DQA1; around 610 for DPA1; and some 430 for DPB1. The study profiled the T cell repertoires of 550 to 700 subjects by immunosequencing and related them to cytomegalovirus serostatus. An earlier analysis of 500 to 750 of the donors applied high-throughput TCR beta sequencing to assess whether each TCR beta V gene segment acted as functional or pseudogenic. To predict cytomegalovirus infection status, the study combined high-throughput TCR immunosequencing, statistical association of individual TCRs with disease status, and machine learning. An early release covering roughly 580 HLA-typed donors comprised about 310 gigabases of sequencing data and around 80 million unique TCR sequences. Of the 300 to 500 genotyped donors, roughly 76% were placed in the genetic ancestry cluster associated with self-reported Caucasian donors. To study patterns of TCR occurrence, a later analysis re-analyzed previously published TCR beta repertoires from more than 550 donors and added high-resolution HLA genotyping. Alongside the repertoire data, information on donor age, sex, ethnicity and CMV serostatus was compiled. Along with the approximately 700-subject first cohort, a separate validation cohort of approximately 110 different subjects was used. The study was designed to test whether signatures of past pathogen exposure could be identified by cataloging public T cell receptors.

Library prep was done by the immunoSEQ multiplex PCR assay. For the multiplex PCR, a mixture combining 60 forward primers for TCR Vbeta segments and 13 reverse primers for TCR Jbeta segments was used. A multiplex PCR assay on genomic DNA amplified the CDR3 region of rearranged TCR beta genes. On the Illumina HiSeq System, the amplified TCR beta libraries were sequenced as 87-base-pair reads. The original pipeline was this. In a later analysis, tens of millions of unique TCR beta chains were counted across the 690 or so repertoires, and roughly 11 million of these chains were shared by at least two donors. To remove PCR and sequencing errors, raw reads were error-corrected and collapsed into unique sequences using a nearest-neighbor algorithm that merged closely related sequences. CDR3 sequences were aligned to IMGT reference sequences to assign V, D and J gene segments. Each retained sequence needed at least a six-nucleotide match to both a V gene segment and a J gene segment. Rearrangements were called productive when the CDR3 lacked stop codons and stayed in frame with V and J; all others were non-productive. Following IMGT convention, CDR3 was defined as the stretch from the second conserved V-encoded cysteine up to the conserved J-encoded phenylalanine. In an earlier analysis of more than 550 of the donors, sequences lacking an unambiguous match to a single V gene segment were excluded. An earlier analysis of about 600 of the donors called V segments functional above 56.7% productive rearrangements and segregating when the between-donor standard deviation exceeded 5%. A statistical classification framework was developed to diagnose cytomegalovirus status using the catalog of TCR beta chain sequences. A later analysis assigned V and J genes by comparing TCR nucleotide sequences with IMGT/GENE-DB human TR gene sequences. In a later analysis, CDR3 sequences and most-parsimonious VDJ recombination scenarios were assigned using the TCRdist pipeline. In a later analysis, every TCR beta chain was defined by the combination of its CDR3 amino acid sequence and its V-gene family, and reads without a unique V-gene family were dropped. In a later analysis, fewer than 600 highly shared, low-generation-probability nucleotide sequences were removed to address suspected cross-contamination and a sequencing artifact. A later analysis calculated a clonal expansion index for each public chain from normalized within-repertoire ranks of inferred template counts. Generation probabilities in a later analysis came from a VDJ recombination model fitted to out-of-frame rearrangements, and those results were checked against IGoR. A later analysis scored TCR-TCR, TCR-HLA and TCR-CMV co-occurrence with hypergeometric tests, applying a repertoire-size bias correction to TCR pairs. A later analysis estimated false discovery rates by permuting HLA or CMV assignments 20 times. In a later analysis, co-occurring TCRs were grouped using DBSCAN, and TCRdist sequence similarity was added for clustering within HLA-allele-positive subsets. Repertoires with fewer than 30,000 or more than 120,000 public chains, plus five repertoires with anomalous nucleotide sharing, were excluded from co-occurrence clustering. Not all clones reach the TCRdb copy of this immuneACCESS table, which keeps in-frame sequences only. Checked studies attribute under half of the gap to unresolved V genes and leave the rest unexplained. D and trimming were read from the DNA, whereas the V and J calls and clone size are those reported in that table. Counted in this sample were about 180,000 clones; around 80% of them appeared once. In total, the top ten clones hold roughly 3.7% of the sample.

The cohort was made up of hundreds of healthy bone marrow donors. Cohort members were all nominally healthy when sampled, although unrecorded immune exposures were likely present. The donor was CMV seropositive and was included in the group of around 300 seropositive cohort members. Every donor gave a peripheral blood sample, and the peripheral blood mononuclear cells from that sample were used for TCR beta sequencing. The Qiagen DNeasy Blood Extraction Kit was used to extract genomic DNA from the blood cell samples. Paper-wide results and their limitations: Linkage disequilibrium might explain the correlated functional status among segregating V segments, but an unknown experimental factor could not be ruled out. The classifier was reported to diagnose cytomegalovirus status with high specificity and sensitivity in both the original cohort and the validation cohort. Three of the identified cytomegalovirus-associated TCR beta chains were confirmed in vitro to be specific for cytomegalovirus antigens. In a later analysis, the rate of TCR association differed among HLA loci, with DRB1 alleles having the most associated TCRs and HLA-C alleles having the fewest. In the study, some 160 TCR beta chains were listed as associated with cytomegalovirus. A later genetic analysis reported fewer N-insertions in productive TCRs among donors in an Asian-associated ancestry cluster than the roughly 720-donor mean. In a later genetic analysis, a missense DCLRE1C variant was associated with V-gene and J-gene trimming of TCR beta chains, and the association was replicated in an independent cohort. It was suggested by the authors that the approach could potentially be generalized to other disease states and immunological phenotypes. The presence/absence analyses assumed that sequencing depth was roughly uniform across donors, and that assumption may not be true. In a later analysis, HLA-associated TCR beta chains were found to be more clonally expanded and to have lower generation probabilities than equally common non-associated chains. Several of the top co-occurrence clusters appeared to be linked to parvovirus B19, influenza, CMV and Epstein-Barr virus, according to a later analysis. Roughly 15 rarely observed V segments, including chromosome 9 orphons, were excluded from the earlier analysis of about 600 of the donors because counts were too low. Because some donors lacked HLA typing at each locus, the association tests relied only on the typed subset. The only immune exposure information available for the cohort was CMV serostatus. In this cohort, only TCR beta chains were sequenced, and detectable features were limited by the absence of alpha or paired-chain data. When HLA alleles, especially DR and DQ, strongly co-occurred, TCR associations were difficult to assign to individual alleles. At a false discovery rate of 0.05, a later analysis linked some 17,000 TCR beta sequences to specific HLA alleles. Most TCR sequences were observed very rarely across donors, whereas some public TCRs were present in many individuals. In a later analysis, most CMV-associated TCR beta chains were found to appear HLA-restricted, with HLA associations seemingly driven largely by CMV exposure. A cluster of highly shared sequence variants was judged likely to represent a technical artifact of the sequencing pipeline. In an earlier analysis of around 500 of the donors, most TCR beta V segments appeared in productive rearrangements about 90% or about 30% of the time, broadly matching IMGT annotations. A further reported finding was that TCR beta sequences accurately predicted the HLA-A and HLA-B alleles for most subjects in the first cohort.

This clonotype was obtained from a woman aged 55-70 years in good health and CMV-seropositive. What was sequenced was PBMCs.

The CDR3 region has the sequence CASSLTGTGNYGYTF. The nucleotide sequence is given as TGTGCCAGCAGCTTAACGGGGACAGGGAACTATGGCTACACCTTC. The rearrangement joined TRBV7-3 to TRBJ1-2, and 9 bases in between align with TRBD1. The germline V and J ends show losses of 0 bases and 2 bases respectively, and no gene match explains 1 base of the junction. From cysteine to phenylalanine, the CDR3 is 15 amino acids long. Only the CDR3 DNA is retained, 45 bases long and in frame from the first base. Per the germline V gene, SGHTA is the CDR1 and FQGTGA is the CDR2.